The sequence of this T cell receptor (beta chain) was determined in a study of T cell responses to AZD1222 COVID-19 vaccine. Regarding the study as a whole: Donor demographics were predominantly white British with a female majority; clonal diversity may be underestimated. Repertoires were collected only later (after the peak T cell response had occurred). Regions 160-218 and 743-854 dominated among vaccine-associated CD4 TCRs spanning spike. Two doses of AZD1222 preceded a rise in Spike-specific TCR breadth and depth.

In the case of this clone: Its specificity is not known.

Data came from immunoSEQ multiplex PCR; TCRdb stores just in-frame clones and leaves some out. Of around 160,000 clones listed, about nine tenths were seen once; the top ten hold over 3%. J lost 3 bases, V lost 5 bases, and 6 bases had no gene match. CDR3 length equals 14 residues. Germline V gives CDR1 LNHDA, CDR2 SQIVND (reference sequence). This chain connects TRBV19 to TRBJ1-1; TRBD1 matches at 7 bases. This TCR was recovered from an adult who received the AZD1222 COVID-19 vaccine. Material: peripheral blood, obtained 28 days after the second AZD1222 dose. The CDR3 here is CASSFRTGDTEAFF. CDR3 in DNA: TGTGCCAGTAGTTTTCGAACAGGGGACACTGAAGCTTTCTTT.